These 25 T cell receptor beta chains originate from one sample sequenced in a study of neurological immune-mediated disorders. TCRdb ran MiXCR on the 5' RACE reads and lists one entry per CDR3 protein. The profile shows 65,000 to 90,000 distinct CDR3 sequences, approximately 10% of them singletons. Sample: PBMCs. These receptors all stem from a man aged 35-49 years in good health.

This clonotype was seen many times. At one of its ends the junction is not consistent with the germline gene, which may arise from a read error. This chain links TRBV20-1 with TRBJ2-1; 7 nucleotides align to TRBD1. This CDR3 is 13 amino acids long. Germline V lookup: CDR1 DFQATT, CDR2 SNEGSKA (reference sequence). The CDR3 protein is CSARLLGGYEQFF. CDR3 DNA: TGCAGTGCTAGACTACTAGGGGGCTATGAACAGTTCTTC.

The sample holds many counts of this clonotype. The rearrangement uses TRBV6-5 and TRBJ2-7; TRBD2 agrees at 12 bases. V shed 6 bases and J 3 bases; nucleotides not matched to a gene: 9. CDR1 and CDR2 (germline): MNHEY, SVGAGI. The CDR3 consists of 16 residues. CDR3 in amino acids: CASSSGLAGFFYEQYF. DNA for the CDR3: TGTGCCAGCAGCTCCGGACTAGCGGGGTTCTTCTACGAGCAGTACTTC.

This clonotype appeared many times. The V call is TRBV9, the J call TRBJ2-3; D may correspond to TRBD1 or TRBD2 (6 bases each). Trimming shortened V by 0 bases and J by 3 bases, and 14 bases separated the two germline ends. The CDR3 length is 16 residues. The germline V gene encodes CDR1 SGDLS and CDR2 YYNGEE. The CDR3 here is CASSVVPGGTTDTQYF. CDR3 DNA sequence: TGTGCCAGCAGCGTAGTTCCTGGGGGGACAACAGATACGCAGTATTTT.

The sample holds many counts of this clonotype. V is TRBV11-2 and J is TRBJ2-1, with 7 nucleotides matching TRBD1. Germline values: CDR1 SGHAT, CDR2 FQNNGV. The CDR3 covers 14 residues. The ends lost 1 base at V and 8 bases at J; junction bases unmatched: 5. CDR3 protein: CASSLVLGGHEQFF. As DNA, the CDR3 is TGTGCCAGCAGCTTAGTGTTAGGGGGCCATGAGCAGTTCTTC.

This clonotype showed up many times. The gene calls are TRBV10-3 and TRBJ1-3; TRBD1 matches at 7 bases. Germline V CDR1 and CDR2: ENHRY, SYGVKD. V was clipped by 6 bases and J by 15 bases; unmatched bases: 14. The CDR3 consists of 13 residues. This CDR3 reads CAISDGTAPFEYF. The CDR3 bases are TGTGCCATCAGCGACGGGACAGCTCCCTTTGAATATTTT.

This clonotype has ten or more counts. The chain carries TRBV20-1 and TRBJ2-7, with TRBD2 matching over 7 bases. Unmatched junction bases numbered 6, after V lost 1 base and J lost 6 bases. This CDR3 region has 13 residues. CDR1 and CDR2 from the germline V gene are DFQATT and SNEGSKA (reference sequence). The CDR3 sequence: CSARAASGLEQYF. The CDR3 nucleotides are TGCAGTGCTAGAGCGGCTAGCGGACTCGAGCAGTACTTC.

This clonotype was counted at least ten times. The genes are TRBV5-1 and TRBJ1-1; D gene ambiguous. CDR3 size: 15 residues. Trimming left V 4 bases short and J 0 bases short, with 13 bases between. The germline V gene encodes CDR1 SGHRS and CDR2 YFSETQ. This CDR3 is CASSPSIGMNTEAFF. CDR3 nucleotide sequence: TGCGCCAGCAGCCCCTCGATCGGGATGAACACTGAAGCTTTCTTT.

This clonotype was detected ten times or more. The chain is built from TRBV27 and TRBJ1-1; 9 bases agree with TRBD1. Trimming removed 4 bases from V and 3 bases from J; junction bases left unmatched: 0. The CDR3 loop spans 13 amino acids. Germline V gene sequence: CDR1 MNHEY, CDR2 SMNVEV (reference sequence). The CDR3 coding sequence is TGTGCCAGCAGTTGGACAGGGGACACTGAAGCTTTCTTT. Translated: CASSWTGDTEAFF.

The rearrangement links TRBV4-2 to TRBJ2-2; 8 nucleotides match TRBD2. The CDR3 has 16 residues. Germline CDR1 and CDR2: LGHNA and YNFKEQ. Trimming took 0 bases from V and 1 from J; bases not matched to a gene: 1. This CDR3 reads CASSQDAGGNTGELFF. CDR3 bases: TGTGCCAGCAGCCAAGACGCGGGAGGGAACACCGGGGAGCTGTTTTTT.

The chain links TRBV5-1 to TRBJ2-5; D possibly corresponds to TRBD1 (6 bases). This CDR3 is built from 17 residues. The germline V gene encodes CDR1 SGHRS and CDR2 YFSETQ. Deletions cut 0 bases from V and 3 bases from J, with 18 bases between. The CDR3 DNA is TGCGCCAGCAGCTTGGGAGGGGGAGCCAGGGTTGAAGAGACCCAGTACTTC. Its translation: CASSLGGGARVEETQYF.

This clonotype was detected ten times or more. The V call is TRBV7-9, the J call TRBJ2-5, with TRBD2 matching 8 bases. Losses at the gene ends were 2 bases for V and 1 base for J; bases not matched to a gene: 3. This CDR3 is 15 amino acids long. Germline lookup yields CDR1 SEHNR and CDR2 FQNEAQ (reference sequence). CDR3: CASSLLSGGQETQYF. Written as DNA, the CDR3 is TGTGCCAGCAGCTTATTGAGCGGGGGCCAAGAGACCCAGTACTTC.

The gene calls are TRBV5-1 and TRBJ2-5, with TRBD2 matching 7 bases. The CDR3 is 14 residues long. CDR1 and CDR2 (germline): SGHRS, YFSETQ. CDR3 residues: CANSLSAGEKTQYF. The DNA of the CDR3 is TGCGCGAACAGCTTGTCGGCGGGGGAGAAGACCCAGTACTTC.

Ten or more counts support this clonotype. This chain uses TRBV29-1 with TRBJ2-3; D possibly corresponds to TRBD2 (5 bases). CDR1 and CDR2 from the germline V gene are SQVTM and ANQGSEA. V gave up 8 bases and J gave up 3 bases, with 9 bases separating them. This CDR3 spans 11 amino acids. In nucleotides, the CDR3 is TGCAGCTCCGGGATGACAGATACGCAGTATTTT. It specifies CSSGMTDTQYF.

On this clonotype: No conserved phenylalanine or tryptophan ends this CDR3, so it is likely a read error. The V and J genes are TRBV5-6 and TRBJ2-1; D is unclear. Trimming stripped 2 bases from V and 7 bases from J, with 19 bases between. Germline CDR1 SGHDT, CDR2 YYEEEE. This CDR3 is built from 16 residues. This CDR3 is CASSFAAIGWVNEQFL. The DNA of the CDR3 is TGTGCCAGCAGCTTCGCGGCGATAGGGTGGGTTAATGAGCAGTTCCTT.

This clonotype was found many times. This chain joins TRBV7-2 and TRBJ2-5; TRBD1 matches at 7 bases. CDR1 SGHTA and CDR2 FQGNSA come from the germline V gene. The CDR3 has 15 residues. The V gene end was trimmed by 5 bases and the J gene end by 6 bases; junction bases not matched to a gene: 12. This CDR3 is CASSHGNRGMKTQYF. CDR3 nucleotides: TGTGCCAGCAGCCATGGGAACAGGGGAATGAAGACCCAGTACTTC.

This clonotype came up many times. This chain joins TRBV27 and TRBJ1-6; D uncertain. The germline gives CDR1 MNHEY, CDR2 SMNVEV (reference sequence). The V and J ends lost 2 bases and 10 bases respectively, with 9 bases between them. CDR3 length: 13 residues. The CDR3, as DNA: TGTGCCAGCAGTTTAGTCCGCAGATCACCCCTCCACTTT. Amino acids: CASSLVRRSPLHF.

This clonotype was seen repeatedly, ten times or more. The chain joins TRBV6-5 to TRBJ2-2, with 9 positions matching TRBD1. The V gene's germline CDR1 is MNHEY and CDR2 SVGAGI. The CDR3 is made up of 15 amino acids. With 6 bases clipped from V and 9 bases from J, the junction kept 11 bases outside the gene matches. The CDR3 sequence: CASSLGTGNNRELFF. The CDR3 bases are TGTGCCAGCAGCCTGGGGACAGGGAATAACCGGGAGCTGTTTTTT.

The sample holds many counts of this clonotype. As DNA, the CDR3 is TGTGCCAGCAGCCAAGAAACCCGGGGGTGGGGCCCGAGCTCCTACAATGAGCAGTTCTTC. The encoded protein is CASSQETRGWGPSSYNEQFF. The chain recombines TRBV3-1 with TRBJ2-1; TRBD2 is a possible D gene (6 bases). The ends were cut back, 0 bases at V and 0 bases at J, with 21 bases in the middle. This CDR3 comprises 20 residues. CDR1 is LGHDT and CDR2 is YNNKEL in the germline V gene (reference sequence).

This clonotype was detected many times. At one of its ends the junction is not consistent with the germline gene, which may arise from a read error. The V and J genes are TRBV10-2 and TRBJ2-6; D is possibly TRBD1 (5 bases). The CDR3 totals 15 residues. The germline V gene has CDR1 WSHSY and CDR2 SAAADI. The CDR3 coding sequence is TGCGCCAGCGGTGATCAGAGTACAAGGGGCAACGTCCTGACTTTC. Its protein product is CASGDQSTRGNVLTF.

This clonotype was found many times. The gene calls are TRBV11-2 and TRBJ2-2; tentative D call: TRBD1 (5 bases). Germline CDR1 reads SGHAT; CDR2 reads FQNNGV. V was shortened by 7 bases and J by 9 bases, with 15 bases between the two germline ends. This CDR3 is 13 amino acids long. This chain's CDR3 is CASTQNQGRELFF. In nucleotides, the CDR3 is TGTGCCAGCACCCAAAACCAGGGTCGGGAGCTGTTTTTT.

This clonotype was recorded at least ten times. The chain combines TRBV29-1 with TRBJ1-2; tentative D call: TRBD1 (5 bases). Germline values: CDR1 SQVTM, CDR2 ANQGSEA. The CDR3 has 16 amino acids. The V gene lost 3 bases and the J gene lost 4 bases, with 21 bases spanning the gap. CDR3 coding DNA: TGCAGCGTTGATCACGACCCCCAGGGTTATTCCTATGGCTACACCTTC. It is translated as CSVDHDPQGYSYGYTF.

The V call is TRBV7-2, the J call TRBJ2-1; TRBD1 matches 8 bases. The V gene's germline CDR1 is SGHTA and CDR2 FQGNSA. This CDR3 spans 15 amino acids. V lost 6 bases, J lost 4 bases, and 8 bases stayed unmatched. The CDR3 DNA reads TGTGCCAGCAGTTTGGACAGGGAGGCTTACAATGAGCAGTTCTTC. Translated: CASSLDREAYNEQFF.

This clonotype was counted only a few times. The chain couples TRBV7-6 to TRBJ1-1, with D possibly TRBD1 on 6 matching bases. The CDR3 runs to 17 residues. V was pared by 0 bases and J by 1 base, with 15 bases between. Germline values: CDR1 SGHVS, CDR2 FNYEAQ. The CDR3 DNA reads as TGTGCCAGCAGCTTAGCGCCCTCGGGACACAAGAACACTGAAGCTTTCTTT. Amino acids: CASSLAPSGHKNTEAFF. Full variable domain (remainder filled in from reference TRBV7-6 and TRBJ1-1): GAGVSQSPRYKVTKRGQDVALRCDPISGHVSLYWYRQALGQGPEFLTYFNYEAQQDKSGLPNDRFSAERPEGSISTLTIQRTEQRDSAMYRCASSLAPSGHKNTEAFFGQGTRLTVV.

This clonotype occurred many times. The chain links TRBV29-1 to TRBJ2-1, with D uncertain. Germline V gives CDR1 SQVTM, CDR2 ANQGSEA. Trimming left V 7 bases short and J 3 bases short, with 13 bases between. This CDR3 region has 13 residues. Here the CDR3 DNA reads TGCAGCGGCGCAGCCGGATTCTACAATGAGCAGTTCTTC. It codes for CSGAAGFYNEQFF.

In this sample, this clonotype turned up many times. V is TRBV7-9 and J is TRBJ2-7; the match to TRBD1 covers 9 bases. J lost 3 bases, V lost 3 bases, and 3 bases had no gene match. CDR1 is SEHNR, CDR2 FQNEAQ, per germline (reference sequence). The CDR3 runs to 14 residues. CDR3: CASSFDRGIYEQYF. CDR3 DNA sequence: TGTGCCAGCAGCTTTGACAGGGGGATCTACGAGCAGTACTTC.